The T cell receptor (beta chain) described here comes from a study of cytomegalovirus exposure and HLA in healthy donors. In its sample, this clone ranks as medium-sized. Its antigen is unknown. The identical CDR3 is also encoded by other nucleotide sequences in the sample. Trimming took off 2 bases at V and 0 bases at J, with 6 bases between the two ends. This CDR3 has 14 amino acids. The V gene's germline CDR1 is SGHRS and CDR2 YFSETQ. The PCR used 60 Vbeta and 13 Jbeta primers. Repertoires were generated with immunoSEQ multiplex PCR, while TCRdb's copy carries only in-frame clones and drops some. The data show roughly 6,900 clones, around 53% seen once. Study results and caveats: As a later analysis showed, several of the most significant clusters appeared to be linked to common viral pathogens. When analyzed later, a missense DCLRE1C variant was found to be linked to TCR beta V- and J-gene trimming.

The sample was PBMCs. This receptor was obtained from a man under 40 in good health and CMV-seropositive. The chain couples TRBV5-1 to TRBJ1-3; unclear D gene. In nucleotides, the CDR3 is TGCGCCAGCAGCTTAGGGAGCTCTGGAAACACCATATATTTT. Translating it yields CASSLGSSGNTIYF.